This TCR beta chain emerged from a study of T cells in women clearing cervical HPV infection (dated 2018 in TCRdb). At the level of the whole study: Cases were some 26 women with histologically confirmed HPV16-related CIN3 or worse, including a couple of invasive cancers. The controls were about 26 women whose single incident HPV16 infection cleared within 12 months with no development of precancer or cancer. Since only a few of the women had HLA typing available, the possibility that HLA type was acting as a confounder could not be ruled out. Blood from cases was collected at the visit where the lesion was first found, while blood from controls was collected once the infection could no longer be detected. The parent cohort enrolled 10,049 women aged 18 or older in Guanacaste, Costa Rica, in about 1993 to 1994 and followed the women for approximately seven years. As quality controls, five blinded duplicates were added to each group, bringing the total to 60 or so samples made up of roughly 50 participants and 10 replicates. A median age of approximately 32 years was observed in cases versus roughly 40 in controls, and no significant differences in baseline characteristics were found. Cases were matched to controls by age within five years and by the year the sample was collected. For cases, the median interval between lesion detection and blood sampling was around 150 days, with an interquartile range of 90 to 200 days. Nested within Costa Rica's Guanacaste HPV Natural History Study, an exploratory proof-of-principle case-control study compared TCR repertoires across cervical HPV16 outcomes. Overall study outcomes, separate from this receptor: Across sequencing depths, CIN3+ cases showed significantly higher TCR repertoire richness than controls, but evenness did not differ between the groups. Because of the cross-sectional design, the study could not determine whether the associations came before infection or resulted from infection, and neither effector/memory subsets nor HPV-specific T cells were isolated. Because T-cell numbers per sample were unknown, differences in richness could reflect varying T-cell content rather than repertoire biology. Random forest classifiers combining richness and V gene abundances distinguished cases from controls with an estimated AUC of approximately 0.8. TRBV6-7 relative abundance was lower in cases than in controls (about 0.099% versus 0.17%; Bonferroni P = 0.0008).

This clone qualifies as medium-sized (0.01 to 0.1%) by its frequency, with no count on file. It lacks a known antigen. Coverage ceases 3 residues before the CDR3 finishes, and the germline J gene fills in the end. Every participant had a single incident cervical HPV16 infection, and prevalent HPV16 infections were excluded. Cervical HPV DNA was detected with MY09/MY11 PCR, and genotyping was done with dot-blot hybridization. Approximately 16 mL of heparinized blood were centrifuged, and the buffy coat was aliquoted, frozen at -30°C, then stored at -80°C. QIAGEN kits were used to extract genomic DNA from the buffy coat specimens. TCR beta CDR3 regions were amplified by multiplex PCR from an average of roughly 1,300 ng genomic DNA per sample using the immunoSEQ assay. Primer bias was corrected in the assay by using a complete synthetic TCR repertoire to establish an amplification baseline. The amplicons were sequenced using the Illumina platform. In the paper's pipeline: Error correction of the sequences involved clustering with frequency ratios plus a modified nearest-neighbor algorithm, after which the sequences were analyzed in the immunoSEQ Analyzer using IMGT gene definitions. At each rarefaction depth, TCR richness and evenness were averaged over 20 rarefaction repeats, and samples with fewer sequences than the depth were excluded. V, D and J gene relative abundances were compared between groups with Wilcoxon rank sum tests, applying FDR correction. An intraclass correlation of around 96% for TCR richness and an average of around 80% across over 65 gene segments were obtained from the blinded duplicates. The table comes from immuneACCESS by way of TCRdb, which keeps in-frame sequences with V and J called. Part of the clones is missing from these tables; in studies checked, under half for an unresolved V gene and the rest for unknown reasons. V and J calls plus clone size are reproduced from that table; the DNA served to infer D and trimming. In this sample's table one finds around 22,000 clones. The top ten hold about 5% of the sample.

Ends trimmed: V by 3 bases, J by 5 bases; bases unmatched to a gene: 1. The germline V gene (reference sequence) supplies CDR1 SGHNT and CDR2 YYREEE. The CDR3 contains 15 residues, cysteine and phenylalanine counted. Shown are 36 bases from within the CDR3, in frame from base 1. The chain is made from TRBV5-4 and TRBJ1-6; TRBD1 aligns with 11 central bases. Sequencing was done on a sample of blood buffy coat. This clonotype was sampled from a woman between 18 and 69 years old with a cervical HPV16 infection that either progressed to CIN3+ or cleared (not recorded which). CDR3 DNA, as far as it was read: TGTGCCAGCAGCTCGGGACAGGGGGATAATTCACCC. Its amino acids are CASSSGQGDNSP. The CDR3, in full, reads CASSSGQGDNSPLHF.